Listed below are T cell receptor beta chains from one sample, sequenced in a study of control samples from healthy donors and cancer patients. Generated by immunoSEQ multiplex PCR, the TCRdb table keeps only in-frame clones and is missing some. The sample yields 80,000 to 100,000 clones, roughly 92% seen once. Sequencing was carried out using blood. The receptors here all came from a human donor in good health. The donor label of this sample is uncertain. CDR3s include the opening cysteine and the closing phenylalanine or tryptophan. The D gene is left open where the match is weak. Rows give clone size only sometimes, using once, few, many, or a class for an expanded clone.

D	V	size	J	CDR3	DNA
TRBD2	TRBV5-1	NA	TRBJ2-3	CASSLGLAGGLGADTQYF	TGCGCCAGCAGCTTGGGGCTAGCGGGGGGGCTAGGCGCAGATACGCAGTATTTT
TRBD2	TRBV15	once	TRBJ2-1	CATRGSGGSYNEQFF	TGTGCCACCAGAGGGTCGGGGGGATCCTACAATGAGCAGTTCTTC
NA	TRBV6-5	few	TRBJ2-5	CASNLGQGTETQYF	TGTGCCAGCAACCTTGGGCAGGGGACAGAGACCCAGTACTTC
NA	TRBV24-1	NA	TRBJ2-3	CATSDNGGSTDTQYF	TGTGCCACCAGTGATAACGGGGGTAGCACAGATACGCAGTATTTT
TRBD1	TRBV6-6	NA	TRBJ1-3	CASSNRDSLTGNTIYF	TGTGCCAGCAGCAACAGGGACAGCCTTACTGGAAACACCATATATTTT
TRBD2	TRBV6-2/TRBV6-3	once	TRBJ2-3	CASSPEPYGRSKADTQYF	TGTGCCAGCAGTCCGGAGCCCTACGGGAGGTCTAAGGCAGATACGCAGTATTTT
NA	TRBV18	NA	TRBJ1-5	CASSPSDSAISNQPQHF	TGTGCCAGCTCACCGTCGGACAGCGCAATAAGCAATCAGCCCCAGCATTTT
TRBD1	TRBV6-5	NA	TRBJ1-4	CASSSGGAGEKLFF	TGTGCCAGCAGTTCAGGGGGCGCAGGTGAAAAACTGTTTTTT
TRBD1	TRBV30	NA	TRBJ1-1	CAWTRTGVEPEAFF	TGTGCCTGGACCAGGACAGGGGTGGAACCTGAAGCTTTCTTT
TRBD2	TRBV10-2	NA	TRBJ2-3	CASSEGLAGGPRTDTQYF	TGCGCCAGCAGCGAAGGACTAGCGGGGGGGCCGAGAACAGATACGCAGTATTTT
TRBD1	TRBV28	NA	TRBJ1-2	CASSSQGGYGYTF	TGTGCCAGCAGTTCCCAGGGGGGCTATGGCTACACCTTC
TRBD1	TRBV7-2	few	TRBJ1-1	CASNDRGATEAFF	TGTGCCAGCAATGACAGGGGGGCCACTGAAGCTTTCTTT
NA	TRBV3-1/TRBV3-2	once	TRBJ1-6	CATPREGGSTPLHF	TGTGCCACCCCGAGGGAGGGGGGGAGTACACCCCTCCACTTT
TRBD2	TRBV3-1/TRBV3-2	NA	TRBJ2-3	CASSRSPSGDTDTQYF	TGTGCCAGCAGCCGTTCTCCTAGCGGTGACACAGATACGCAGTATTTT
NA	TRBV10-1	NA	TRBJ2-3	CASSLASGVGTQYF	TGCGCCAGCAGCCTCGCCTCAGGGGTGGGGACGCAGTATTTT
TRBD1	TRBV23-1	NA	TRBJ1-3	CASSPYPTGPGNTIYF	TGCGCCAGCAGTCCCTACCCGACAGGGCCTGGAAACACCATATATTTT
NA	TRBV7-2	NA	TRBJ1-6	CASSLGKGSYNSPLHF	TGTGCCAGCAGCTTAGGTAAGGGCTCCTATAATTCACCCCTCCACTTT
TRBD2	TRBV2	NA	TRBJ2-1	CASRRRRTSGGLNEEQFF	TGTGCCAGCAGACGACGCCGGACTAGCGGGGGGCTTAATGAAGAGCAGTTCTTC
NA	TRBV27	NA	TRBJ2-1	CASSLSGAYNEQFF	TGTGCCAGCAGTTTATCAGGGGCCTACAATGAGCAGTTCTTC
NA	TRBV30	NA	TRBJ2-2	CAWSVRERETGELFF	TGTGCCTGGAGTGTCCGGGAGCGAGAGACCGGGGAGCTGTTTTTT
NA	TRBV6-5	NA	TRBJ2-4	CASSRTNQNIQYF	TGTGCCAGCAGTCGAACCAACCAAAACATTCAGTACTTC
NA	TRBV4-3	NA	TRBJ2-5	CASSPRLWGSETQYF	TGCGCCAGCAGCCCTAGACTTTGGGGCTCGGAGACCCAGTACTTC
NA	TRBV12-3/TRBV12-4	NA	TRBJ2-6	CAMSGSGANVLTF	TGTGCCATGTCAGGCTCTGGGGCCAACGTCCTGACTTTC
NA	TRBV6-5	NA	TRBJ1-5	CAISDRSNQPQHF	TGTGCCATTTCCGACAGGAGCAATCAGCCCCAGCATTTT
NA	TRBV4-1	NA	TRBJ1-4	CASSQDLQGRGEKLFF	TGCGCCAGCAGCCAAGATCTTCAGGGGCGCGGGGAAAAACTGTTTTTT